Described below is a single TCR beta chain sequence and its context. The antigen is not known. The PCR had 60 Vbeta and 13 Jbeta primers. Clones were sequenced by immunoSEQ multiplex PCR, and TCRdb holds only the in-frame ones, with some missing. Of about 270,000 clones in the sample, around 86% are singletons; the top ten hold roughly 4%. The sample originates from a study of cytomegalovirus exposure and HLA in healthy donors. Points from the study as a whole: A later analysis by the authors found several of the most significant clusters apparently linked to common viral pathogens. In an earlier analysis, about 87% or about 30%: the productive usage of most TCR beta V segments. Among TCR beta chains, those listed as cytomegalovirus-associated numbered over 150. Follow-up analysis found HLA locus-dependent TCR association rates, highest for DRB1 and lowest for HLA-C.

The CDR3 is 16 amino acids. With V trimmed by 4 bases and J by 0 bases, 6 bases remained unmatched. Germline CDR1 reads SGHRS; CDR2 reads YFSETQ. The V call is TRBV5-1, the J call TRBJ2-2, with 7 bases identical to TRBD1. Sequenced material: PBMCs. The TCR was taken from a man in his forties in good health and CMV-seropositive. CDR3: CASSLQGLPNTGELFF. Here the CDR3 DNA reads TGCGCCAGCAGCCTACAGGGGCTTCCGAACACCGGGGAGCTGTTTTTT.